Sequencing of this TCR beta chain was carried out in a study of tumor-infiltrating lymphocytes in oesophageal squamous cell carcinoma. CDR3 size: 17 residues. Germline CDR1 is WNHNN and CDR2 is SYGVQD (reference sequence). Trimming took off 0 bases at V and 5 bases at J, with 18 bases between the two ends. TCRdb recomputed calls from the PCR reads with MiXCR, one row per CDR3 protein. Of roughly 20,000 distinct CDR3 sequences in the sample, 40% were seen once. The V call is TRBV10-1, the J call TRBJ2-3; TRBD2 is a possible D gene (6 bases). The receptor was isolated from a male donor with esophageal squamous cell carcinoma. Sequenced: blood. DNA for the CDR3: TGCGCCAGCAGTGAGTCGAGTCAGGGAGGCATAGGAGATACGCAGTATTTT. Its translation: CASSESSQGGIGDTQYF.